This entry features one TCR beta chain sequence. Antigen unknown. The CDR3 extends over 14 amino acids. Per germline, CDR1 SGHVS and CDR2 FQNEAQ. V shed 4 bases and J 3 bases; nucleotides not matched to a gene: 4. The source of the sample is a study of T cell repertoires in cytomegalovirus infection. About the research overall: Shared public TCR beta signatures pointed to both CMV infection and a matching HLA type.

Study results and caveats: Cumulative frequency of public TCR beta families picked out carriers of CMV plus the relevant HLA. Predominance within the ex vivo response was attributable to HLA-C-restricted CMV-specific TCR beta clonotypes.

TCRdb passed the reads through MiXCR, listing each CDR3 protein once. The profile shows about 310,000 distinct CDR3 sequences, roughly 25% of them singletons. The chain employs TRBV7-8 and TRBJ2-7; 9 bases agree with TRBD1. The sequence was collected from a human donor in good health (CMV status not recorded). Some clones in this sample may be carry-over from other donors' samples. The source was cultured PBMCs, collected from culture after CMV antigen stimulation. CDR3 sequence (DNA): TGTGCCAGCAGCTGGAGACAGGGGGGCTACGAGCAGTACTTC. Encoded protein: CASSWRQGGYEQYF. The whole variable domain, filled in from reference TRBV7-8 and TRBJ2-7, reads GAGVSQSPRYKVAKRGQDVALRCDPISGHVSLFWYQQALGQGPEFLTYFQNEAQLDKSGLPSDRFFAERPEGSVSTLKIQRTQQEDSAVYLCASSWRQGGYEQYFGPGTRLTVT.